Each of the 18 T cell receptor beta chains below was sequenced from the same sample in a study of CD8+ T cells in alopecia areata. The treatment here: oral pan-JAK inhibitor, 5-10 mg twice daily. RNA extraction was followed by reverse transcription into cDNA, which acted as the sequencing template. The protocol was immunoSEQ multiplex PCR, while the TCRdb copy is restricted to in-frame clones and leaves out a portion. The sample yields 200,000 or so clones, 35% to 45% seen once. Sample: CD4+ T cells sorted from blood, taken at approximately week 30, from a patient treated with tofacitinib. The receptor source for this set is a human donor with alopecia areata.

The V and J genes are TRBV6-5 and TRBJ1-1, with D perhaps matching TRBD1 (6 bases). Per the germline V gene, CDR1 is MNHEY and CDR2 is SVGAGI. V was cut by 8 bases and J by 3 bases, with 16 bases left in between. The CDR3 totals 14 residues. This chain's CDR3 is CASVPGHGYTEAFF. CDR3 DNA sequence: TGTGCCAGCGTCCCGGGACACGGGTACACTGAAGCTTTCTTT.

This clone was seen a handful of times. This chain links TRBV7-8 with TRBJ1-4; D is unclear. This CDR3 contains 14 residues. Germline CDR1 reads SGHVS; CDR2 reads FQNEAQ. V was cut by 2 bases and J by 7 bases, with 11 bases left in between. The CDR3 region has the DNA TGTGCCAGCAGCTTATCCGAACGGGGTGAAAAACTGTTTTTT. It codes for CASSLSERGEKLFF.

This chain connects TRBV30 to TRBJ1-5, with D perhaps TRBD1 (5 bases). V dropped 1 base and J dropped 6 bases, with 13 bases sitting between them. This CDR3 contains 14 residues. The V gene's germline CDR1 is GTSNPN and CDR2 SVGIG (reference sequence). CDR3 sequence reads: CAWSAGDPGQPQHF. In nucleotides, the CDR3 is TGTGCCTGGAGTGCTGGGGACCCGGGTCAGCCCCAGCATTTT.

This chain connects TRBV11-2 to TRBJ2-5; perhaps TRBD2 as D (6 bases). The CDR3 contains 13 residues. V lost 4 bases and J lost 4, with 10 bases in between. CDR1 is SGHAT, CDR2 FQNNGV, per germline. The CDR3 loop is CASSSTSRETQYF. CDR3 nucleotides: TGTGCCAGCAGCTCGACTAGTAGAGAGACCCAGTACTTC.

The V and J genes are TRBV7-6 and TRBJ1-1, with D uncertain. Germline-derived CDR1 and CDR2 are SGHVS and FNYEAQ. V lost 1 base, J lost 5 bases, and 2 bases lay in between. This CDR3 comprises 11 residues. Here the CDR3 DNA reads TGTGCCAGCAGCTTAGTGACTGAAGCTTTCTTT. Translation gives CASSLVTEAFF.

The chain carries TRBV30 and TRBJ2-7; D may match TRBD1 or TRBD2 (5 bases each). V was trimmed by 3 bases and J by 1 base, leaving 28 bases between them. From germline, CDR1 is GTSNPN and CDR2 SVGIG (reference sequence). The CDR3 runs to 19 residues. Written as DNA, the CDR3 is TGTGCCTGGAGCCCGACTGGGGTCCTTACGGGACGGAGGTCCTACGAGCAGTACTTC. Translation: CAWSPTGVLTGRRSYEQYF.

The gene calls are TRBV27 and TRBJ1-2; 9 positions agree with TRBD1. CDR1 and CDR2 (germline): MNHEY, SMNVEV (reference sequence). This CDR3 is built from 16 residues. The trim removed 5 bases at V and 4 bases at J, leaving 11 bases unmatched. The DNA of the CDR3 is TGTGCCAGCAGTAGAGGAAGACAGGGGGATGGCTATGGCTACACCTTC. It codes for CASSRGRQGDGYGYTF.

The V call is TRBV11-2, the J call TRBJ2-3; D is possibly TRBD2 (5 bases). V was shortened by 4 bases and J by 2 bases, with 7 bases between the two germline ends. The CDR3 has 13 residues. The V gene's germline CDR1 is SGHAT and CDR2 FQNNGV. The CDR3 DNA reads TGTGCCAGCAGCTCCGACTACACAGATACGCAGTATTTT. It is translated as CASSSDYTDTQYF.

This clone turned up a few times. V gene TRBV5-6 combines with J gene TRBJ2-1; D gene ambiguous. The germline gives CDR1 SGHDT, CDR2 YYEEEE. The CDR3 runs 11 residues. The ends were cut back, 3 bases at V and 5 bases at J, with 3 bases in the middle. The CDR3 sequence: CASSYDNEQFF. The CDR3 DNA follows: TGTGCCAGCAGCTATGACAATGAGCAGTTCTTC.

The table lists this clone with a few counts. J is TRBJ2-5 and V is TRBV15; TRBD1 might be the D (6 bases). The CDR3 length is 13 residues. Germline V gene sequence: CDR1 LNHNV, CDR2 YYDKDF (reference sequence). The germline V and J ends were trimmed by 1 base and 5 bases, with 8 bases remaining between them. The CDR3, as DNA: TGTGCCACCAGCAGAGGTCAGGGGGAGACCCAGTACTTC. This encodes CATSRGQGETQYF.

This clone was counted between two and nine times. CDR3 sequence reads: CASRRELSTDTQYF. DNA of the CDR3: TGCGCCAGCAGAAGGGAGTTAAGCACAGATACGCAGTATTTT. This chain joins TRBV5-1 and TRBJ2-3; tentative D call: TRBD2 (5 bases). The germline V gene encodes CDR1 SGHRS and CDR2 YFSETQ. The V and J ends lost 5 bases and 0 bases respectively, with 10 bases between them. CDR3 length: 14 residues.

The genes are TRBV5-1 and TRBJ2-2, with 10 bases fitting TRBD2. The V gene end was trimmed by 1 base and the J gene end by 2 bases; junction bases not matched to a gene: 8. Germline CDR1 and CDR2: SGHRS and YFSETQ. The CDR3 has 18 residues. The CDR3 loop is CASSLYRTSGVNTGELFF. The CDR3 region has the DNA TGCGCCAGCAGCTTGTATCGGACTAGCGGAGTTAACACCGGGGAGCTGTTTTTT.

This clone was seen a handful of times. The chain recombines TRBV2 with TRBJ1-5; the match to TRBD1 covers 10 bases. This CDR3 is 15 amino acids long. V shed 6 bases, J shed 0 bases, and the junction held 2 bases outside the gene matches. CDR1 and CDR2 from the germline V gene are SNHLY and FYNNEI. The CDR3 nucleotides are TGTGCCAGCAGGGGGGACAGGGGTAGCAATCAGCCCCAGCATTTT. Its protein is CASRGDRGSNQPQHF.

The chain recombines TRBV19 with TRBJ2-2, with 12 bases that match TRBD2. Unmatched junction bases numbered 3, after V lost 10 bases and J lost 0 bases. Germline values: CDR1 LNHDA, CDR2 SQIVND (reference sequence). This CDR3 is 15 amino acids long. The CDR3, as DNA: TGTGCCACGGGACTAGCGGGCGCGAACACCGGGGAGCTGTTTTTT. Amino acids: CATGLAGANTGELFF.

This clone was detected only a few times. The chain joins TRBV25-1 to TRBJ2-5; 7 nucleotides align to TRBD2. V lost 4 bases, J lost 12 bases, and 14 bases stayed unmatched. This CDR3 contains 14 residues. CDR1 is MGHDK and CDR2 is SYGVNS in the germline V gene. The CDR3 loop reads CASSVPPLSGNEYF. The CDR3 bases are TGTGCCAGCAGTGTCCCCCCCCTCAGCGGGAACGAGTACTTC.

J is TRBJ2-2 and V is TRBV30; the match to TRBD1 covers 9 bases. Looked up from germline, CDR1 is GTSNPN and CDR2 is SVGIG (reference sequence). This CDR3 region has 14 residues. J gave up 6 bases and V 2 bases, and 4 bases lay outside the gene matches. The CDR3 DNA sequence: TGTGCCTGGAGTCGGACAGGGGTCCCCGGGGAGCTGTTTTTT. Its translation: CAWSRTGVPGELFF.

The gene calls are TRBV27 and TRBJ1-4; 10 bases fit TRBD1. V gave up 8 bases and J gave up 11 bases; unmatched junction bases: 8. CDR1 and CDR2 (germline): MNHEY, SMNVEV (reference sequence). This CDR3 is 13 amino acids long. CDR3 coding DNA: TGTGCCAGCGGATGGACAGGGGGGGAGAAACTGTTTTTT. Protein sequence: CASGWTGGEKLFF.

This clone was seen more than once but under ten times. The chain couples TRBV29-1 to TRBJ2-1, with 7 positions matching TRBD1. CDR1 and CDR2 from the germline V gene are SQVTM and ANQGSEA. This CDR3 region has 13 residues. V dropped 6 bases and J dropped 3; count of bases not matched to a gene: 5. CDR3 in amino acids: CSVSGGVYNEQFF. CDR3 DNA: TGCAGCGTCTCAGGGGGTGTCTACAATGAGCAGTTCTTC.